This TCR beta chain was obtained from a study of blood T cell repertoires in COVID-19. At the level of the study: T cells, B-cell-depleted T cells, or PBMCs provided the cDNA or gDNA that served as material.

Per the original data handling: Amplifying reference gene primers gave estimates of nucleated cell counts. Using immunoSEQ multiplex PCR, the repertoire was profiled, and TCRdb retains in-frame clones only, with some absent. V and J calls and clone size come straight from that table; D and trimming were deduced from the DNA. Counted here are roughly 160,000 clones, roughly 88% occurring once; the ten biggest clones make up under 15%. Membership in each cohort depended on participant-reported clinical history. The clonotype originates from a woman between 55 and 75 years old who had recovered from COVID-19. The sample was PBMCs or T cells enriched from blood (not recorded which).

CDR3 nucleotides: TGTGCCAGCAGCGCGGGGGTCGGCGGATCAAATTCACCCCTCCACTTT. Its protein product is CASSAGVGGSNSPLHF. The rearrangement joins TRBV9 to TRBJ1-6; a possible D gene is TRBD1 (5 bases). Looked up from germline, CDR1 is SGDLS and CDR2 is YYNGEE. This CDR3 contains 16 residues. With 3 bases removed from V and 7 bases from J, the gap between germline ends came to 17 bases.